Below, one T cell receptor (beta chain) is given with its context. The data are from a study of blood T cell repertoires in COVID-19. Study context: Sources were T cells, B-cell-depleted T cells, or PBMCs; the material itself was cDNA or gDNA.

Data came from immunoSEQ multiplex PCR; TCRdb stores just in-frame clones and leaves some out. The sample yields about 78,000 clones, around nine tenths seen once. CDR3 length: 14 amino acids. V gave up 3 bases and J gave up 4 bases, with 10 bases separating them. The V gene's germline CDR1 is SGHVS and CDR2 FQNEAQ. The receptor was isolated from a man aged 45 to 65 with active or convalescent COVID-19. The chain carries TRBV7-8 and TRBJ1-5; possibly TRBD1 for D (5 bases). The sample consisted of peripheral blood. The CDR3 DNA sequence: TGTGCCAGCAGCTTCGACAGTCTAAATCAGCCCCAGCATTTT. Translated: CASSFDSLNQPQHF.